This T cell receptor beta chain comes out of a study of T cell responses to AZD1222 COVID-19 vaccine (dated by TCRdb to about 2021). Concerning the study at large: A total of 230 to 250 trial participants underwent TCR sequencing, of whom some 210 received two doses of AZD1222 and about 25 received two doses of the MenACWY control vaccine. Trial participants were enrolled by age into subgroups of 18-55, 56-69 and 70-plus years, and 148, 28 and 57 TCR-sequenced participants, respectively, were included in these subgroups. Broader findings and caveats from the paper: Participants were mostly white British and included more females than males, and it was suggested by the authors that clonal diversity may have been underestimated. Conclusions about previously exposed vaccinees were limited because only six AZD1222 recipients were SARS-CoV-2 seropositive at baseline. After two AZD1222 doses, spike-specific TCR breadth and depth were significantly higher than at day 0 and than in MenACWY recipients. In the small 56-69-year group, the increase in depth fell short of significance, most likely because of low power. Epitopes outside the regions mutated in the B.1.351 and B.1.1.7 variants were reportedly recognized by nearly half of the unique spike-specific TCRs. No day 14 peak-response samples were available, so repertoires were characterized only after the peak T cell response. The vaccine-associated CD4 TCRs covered the entire spike protein, and the dominant responses fell in regions 160-218 and 743-854.

The sample's time point label is to be understood as: about 28 days (+/-7) after the second vaccine dose. AZD1222 recipients whose second dose came at about 4 weeks and those whose second dose came at about 12 weeks were combined into one group, since spike-specific TCR depth and breadth did not differ between the two schedules. Vaccinee samples came from UK trials COV001 and COV002, including a single-blind randomized controlled phase 2/3 trial of AZD1222 (ChAdOx1 nCoV-19) in healthy adults. For TCRbeta chain sequencing, PBMC samples from trial participants were taken at day 0 and at day 28 after the second dose. The CDR3 regions of human TCRbeta chains were analyzed by immunosequencing. Turning to the authors' computational methods: Repertoire TCRs were matched against a reference library of SARS-CoV-2-specific TCRs generated with the MIRA antigen-specificity platform. Breadth was defined as the fraction of unique TCRs that were SARS-CoV-2-associated. Depth was defined as the fraction of total T cells that were SARS-CoV-2-associated. Using the MIRA data, every spike-specific TCR was mapped to the spike region that the TCR reacted to and assigned to either a CD4 or a CD8 class. Log10-transformed breadth and depth values were compared by one-way ANOVA with Sidak's multiple comparisons tests. TCRdb limited this immuneACCESS table to in-frame rearrangements with V and J called. A share of clones is missing; checked studies link under half to unresolved V genes, and the rest is unexplained. D and trimming were read from the DNA, whereas the V and J calls and clone size are those reported in that table. The sample table records approximately 96,000 clones; 85% to 95% of these occur just once. The ten largest clones capture more than 9% of the sample.

V loses 5 bases, J loses 1 base, and the germline ends lie 14 bases apart. The cysteine opens and the phenylalanine closes a CDR3 of 15 amino acids. Just CDR3 DNA is preserved here, 45 bases in frame from base 1. The germline V gene specifies MDHEN as CDR1 and SYDVKM as CDR2. About this clone: Its antigen remains undetermined. Base qualities were left out, and no much larger clone turns up one base away.

The sample in question was peripheral blood, obtained 28 days after the second AZD1222 dose. The chain is made from TRBV28 and TRBJ1-2, with TRBD1 as a weak D call on 5 bases. The receptor's source is an adult who received the AZD1222 COVID-19 vaccine. The nucleotide sequence is given as TGTGCCAGCAGTCCTGGGCAGGGCTTTAACTATGGCTACACCTTC. It codes for CASSPGQGFNYGYTF.